This T cell receptor beta chain originates from a study of T cell clonality in common variable immunodeficiency. Between the trimmed V and J ends, which lost 10 bases and 3 bases, there was a span of 16 bases. CDR1 is LNHDA, CDR2 SQIVND, per germline (reference sequence). The CDR3 is 14 amino acids. This clone was seen repeatedly, ten times or more. Its antigen is unknown. The CDR3 end lies 3 residues beyond the end of the read and is filled in from the germline J gene. General study findings and limits: Compared with healthy controls, CVID subjects showed increased TCRbeta clonality, mostly in about a third.

Profiled with immunoSEQ multiplex PCR; TCRdb holds only in-frame clones, not every one. The table lists 30,000 to 45,000 clones, with no singletons. The TCR originated in a person aged 18-70 years in good health. This chain links TRBV19 with TRBJ1-5, with D tentatively TRBD1 (6 bases). The sequenced sample was peripheral blood mononuclear cells. The CDR3 reads CATGRTAFNQPQHF. The part of the CDR3 DNA that was read is TGTGCCACCGGACGGACAGCGTTCAATCAGCCC.